The entry below gives a single T cell receptor (beta chain) sequence along with its context. The data derive from a study of blood T cell repertoires in COVID-19. In the source study's methods: Scientists estimated how many nucleated cells there were by amplifying reference gene primers. Produced via immunoSEQ multiplex PCR; TCRdb's table is partial and in-frame only. Clonal size and the V and J genes are those of that table, whereas D and trimming came from the DNA. The table lists 450,000 to 500,000 clones, 80% to 90% of them singletons, with approximately 3% in the top ten. The CDR3 spans 14 residues. Germline CDR1 SNHLY, CDR2 FYNNEI. Trimming removed 6 bases at V and 1 base at J, with 13 bases between.

This clonotype was obtained from a human donor in a cohort sampled during active COVID-19. Sequencing was done on a sample of peripheral blood. The V and J genes are TRBV2 and TRBJ2-7, with D unresolved. The CDR3 region is CASRGRQSSYEQYF. In DNA form, the CDR3 reads TGTGCCAGCAGAGGCAGGCAGTCATCCTACGAGCAGTACTTC.